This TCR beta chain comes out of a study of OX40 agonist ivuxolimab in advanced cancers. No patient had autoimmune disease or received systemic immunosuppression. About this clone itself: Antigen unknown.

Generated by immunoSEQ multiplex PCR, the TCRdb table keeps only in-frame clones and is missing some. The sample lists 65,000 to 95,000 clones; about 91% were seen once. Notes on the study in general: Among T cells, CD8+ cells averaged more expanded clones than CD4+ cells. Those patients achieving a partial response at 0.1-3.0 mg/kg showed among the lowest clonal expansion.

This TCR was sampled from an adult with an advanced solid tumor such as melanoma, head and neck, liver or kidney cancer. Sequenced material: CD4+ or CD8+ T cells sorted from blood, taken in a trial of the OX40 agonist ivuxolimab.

The DNA of the CDR3 is TGTGCCAGCAGCTTCGGGGCGGGCTCTGGGGCCAACGTCCTGACTTTC. Protein: CASSFGAGSGANVLTF. The chain uses TRBV5-6 and TRBJ2-6; D may match TRBD1 or TRBD2 (5 bases each). From germline, CDR1 is SGHDT and CDR2 YYEEEE. The CDR3 length is 16 residues. Trimming took off 2 bases at V and 0 bases at J, with 9 bases between the two ends.